A selection of T cell receptor beta chains follows, all from one sample in a study of cytomegalovirus exposure and HLA in healthy donors. Clones were sequenced by immunoSEQ multiplex PCR, and TCRdb holds only the in-frame ones, with some missing. The sample contains approximately 100,000 clones, 81% of which appear only once. Sequencing was carried out using PBMCs. The receptors come from a woman aged 25 to 45 in good health and CMV-seronegative. The CDR3 runs from the conserved cysteine through the conserved F or W. The order of the fields is V gene, D gene, clone size, J gene, CDR3 DNA, CDR3 protein. D genes are given only for firm matches. Not all rows give a size; the values are once, few, many and, for expanded clones, a class.

v_gene: TRBV9; d_gene: TRBD2; abundance: -; j_gene: TRBJ2-7; CDR3nt: TGTGCCAGCAGCGTAGATCCTAGCGGGACCTACGAGCAGTACTTC; CDR3aa: CASSVDPSGTYEQYF
v_gene: TRBV5-5; d_gene: -; abundance: -; j_gene: TRBJ1-3; CDR3nt: TGTGCCAGCAGCTCCTATATCGGGTCTGGAAACACCATATATTTT; CDR3aa: CASSSYIGSGNTIYF
v_gene: TRBV13; d_gene: -; abundance: once; j_gene: TRBJ2-1; CDR3nt: TGTGCCAGCAGCTCGCGACAAGGCTCCTACAATGAGCAGTTCTTC; CDR3aa: CASSSRQGSYNEQFF
v_gene: TRBV7-8; d_gene: -; abundance: once; j_gene: TRBJ1-2; CDR3nt: TGTGCCAGCAGCATACAGACGGTCAGCTATGGCTACACCTTC; CDR3aa: CASSIQTVSYGYTF
v_gene: TRBV29-1; d_gene: -; abundance: -; j_gene: TRBJ2-7; CDR3nt: TGCAGCGTTGTTCCTAGCGCCTCCTACGAGCAGTACTTC; CDR3aa: CSVVPSASYEQYF
v_gene: TRBV11-2; d_gene: TRBD2; abundance: -; j_gene: TRBJ2-1; CDR3nt: TGTGCCAGCAGTAATTCGGGACTAGCGGACCCGAGCTCCTACAATGAGCAGTTCTTC; CDR3aa: CASSNSGLADPSSYNEQFF
v_gene: TRBV28; d_gene: TRBD1; abundance: -; j_gene: TRBJ2-7; CDR3nt: TGTGCCAGCAGCCGACAGGGATTTTGGTACTTC; CDR3aa: CASSRQGFWYF
v_gene: TRBV25-1; d_gene: -; abundance: once; j_gene: TRBJ2-1; CDR3nt: TGTGCCAGCAGTGAATATTTTGGGGGGTACAATGAGCAGTTCTTC; CDR3aa: CASSEYFGGYNEQFF
v_gene: TRBV29-1; d_gene: TRBD1; abundance: -; j_gene: TRBJ2-7; CDR3nt: TGCAGCGTTGTTGGACAGGGCCCAAGGGCGGGCTACGAGCAGTACTTC; CDR3aa: CSVVGQGPRAGYEQYF
v_gene: TRBV5-1; d_gene: -; abundance: -; j_gene: TRBJ2-1; CDR3nt: TGCGCCAGCAGCTCATACTACAACAATGAGCAGTTCTTC; CDR3aa: CASSSYYNNEQFF
v_gene: TRBV5-6; d_gene: -; abundance: -; j_gene: TRBJ2-2; CDR3nt: TGTGCCAGCAGCTTGGGACAGATAAACACCGGGGAGCTGTTTTTT; CDR3aa: CASSLGQINTGELFF
v_gene: TRBV19; d_gene: TRBD2; abundance: -; j_gene: TRBJ2-7; CDR3nt: TGTGCCAGTAGACAGGCGGGAGGGAGCTACGAGCAGTACTTC; CDR3aa: CASRQAGGSYEQYF
v_gene: TRBV11-1; d_gene: TRBD2; abundance: -; j_gene: TRBJ2-1; CDR3nt: TGTGCCTTTCTTAGAGGGGAGGGGACCTACAATGAGCAGTTCTTC; CDR3aa: CAFLRGEGTYNEQFF
v_gene: TRBV10-1; d_gene: TRBD2; abundance: -; j_gene: TRBJ2-1; CDR3nt: TGCGCCAGCAGTGGTCGGGATAGCGGGGCCCCCGACAATGAGCAGTTCTTC; CDR3aa: CASSGRDSGAPDNEQFF
v_gene: TRBV5-5; d_gene: -; abundance: -; j_gene: TRBJ1-2; CDR3nt: TGTGCCAGCAGCTTGAGCCCAGGGGAGGGATATGGCTACACCTTC; CDR3aa: CASSLSPGEGYGYTF
v_gene: TRBV29-1; d_gene: TRBD2; abundance: -; j_gene: TRBJ2-3; CDR3nt: TGCAGCGTTGAGGCGCTAGCGGGAGCCCCAGATACGCAGTATTTT; CDR3aa: CSVEALAGAPDTQYF